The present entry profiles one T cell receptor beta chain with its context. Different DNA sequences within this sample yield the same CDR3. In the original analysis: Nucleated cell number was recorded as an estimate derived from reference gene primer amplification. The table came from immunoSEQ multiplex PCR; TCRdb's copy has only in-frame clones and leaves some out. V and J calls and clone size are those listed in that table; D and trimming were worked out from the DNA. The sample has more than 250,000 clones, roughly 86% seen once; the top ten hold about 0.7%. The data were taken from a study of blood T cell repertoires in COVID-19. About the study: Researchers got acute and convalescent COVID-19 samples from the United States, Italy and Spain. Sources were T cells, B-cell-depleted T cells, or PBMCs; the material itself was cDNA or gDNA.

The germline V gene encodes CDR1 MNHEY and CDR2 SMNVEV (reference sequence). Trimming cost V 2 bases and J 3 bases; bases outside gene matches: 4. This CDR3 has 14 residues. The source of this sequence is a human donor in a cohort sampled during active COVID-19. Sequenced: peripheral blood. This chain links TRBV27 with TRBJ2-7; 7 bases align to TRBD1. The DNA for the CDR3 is TGTGCCAGCAGTTTAAGGCAGGGGGACTACGAGCAGTACTTC. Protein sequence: CASSLRQGDYEQYF.